Listed here are 16 T cell receptor beta chains from one sample, sequenced in a study of shared clonotypes between healthy human individuals. Profiled with immunoSEQ multiplex PCR; TCRdb holds only in-frame clones, not every one. Found here are 2,500,000 or so clones, approximately 90% of them singletons; the top ten hold roughly 0.13%. The sequencing input was naive CD4+ T cells sorted from blood. Subset of the sample: CD45RA+ positively selected. The receptors derive from a man aged 18 to 35 in good health.

This clone showed up just once. This chain links TRBV7-8 with TRBJ2-1, with no clear D. Germline CDR1 reads SGHVS; CDR2 reads FQNEAQ. CDR3 length: 13 amino acids. With 1 base removed from V and 4 bases from J, the gap between germline ends came to 5 bases. CDR3 nucleotides: TGTGCCAGCAGCTTAGTCCTGTACAATGAGCAGTTCTTC. It specifies CASSLVLYNEQFF.

This chain links TRBV4-2 with TRBJ1-2; 9 positions match TRBD1. V lost 1 base, J lost 1 base, and 4 bases stayed unmatched. The CDR3 has 16 residues. Germline V lookup: CDR1 LGHNA, CDR2 YNFKEQ. DNA of the CDR3: TGTGCCAGCAGCCAAGCCCTGACAGGGGGTAACTATGGCTACACCTTC. It codes for CASSQALTGGNYGYTF.

Comments on this clone: Different DNA sequences within this sample yield the same CDR3. The chain carries TRBV7-2 and TRBJ2-3; D is uncertain. The V end was cut by 1 base, the J end by 2 bases, with 7 bases between. The CDR3 length is 14 residues. Germline-derived CDR1 and CDR2 are SGHTA and FQGNSA. CDR3: CASSLDRYTDTQYF. The CDR3 DNA sequence: TGTGCCAGCAGCTTAGATCGGTACACAGATACGCAGTATTTT.

A remark on this clone: Different DNA sequences within this sample yield the same CDR3. This chain connects TRBV7-2 to TRBJ2-3, with unresolved D. The CDR3 has 15 amino acids. V lost 5 bases to trimming and J lost 0 bases, with 12 bases between them. CDR1 is SGHTA and CDR2 is FQGNSA in the germline V gene. In DNA, the CDR3 is TGTGCCAGCAGCCCGCGTTTGTCTAGCACAGATACGCAGTATTTT. The encoded protein is CASSPRLSSTDTQYF.

The CDR3: CASSLAGTRGQGSRYEQYF. The CDR3 nucleotides read TGTGCCAGCAGCTTGGCCGGCACCCGGGGACAGGGTTCTCGCTACGAGCAGTACTTC. The rearrangement joins TRBV5-8 to TRBJ2-7, with 9 bases lining up with TRBD1. Germline V gives CDR1 SGHTS, CDR2 YDEGEE. The CDR3 has 19 amino acids. Trimming at V came to 0 bases and at J to 3 bases, leaving 16 bases not matched to a gene.

This chain uses TRBV5-4 with TRBJ2-5; TRBD2 might be the D (6 bases). V was pared by 3 bases and J by 4 bases, with 16 bases between. The germline CDR1 and CDR2 sequences are SGHNT and YYREEE (reference sequence). CDR3 length equals 15 residues. The CDR3 spells CASSSLGGVGETQYF. CDR3 nucleotides: TGTGCCAGCAGCTCTTTGGGCGGGGTTGGAGAGACCCAGTACTTC.

This clone was counted once. This sample also contains other DNA sequences that code for the same CDR3. The gene calls are TRBV6-5 and TRBJ1-3, with 7 bases lining up with TRBD1. V lost 5 bases to trimming and J lost 0 bases; unmatched junction nucleotides: 1. The CDR3 totals 14 residues. The germline V gene encodes CDR1 MNHEY and CDR2 SVGAGI. In nucleotides, the CDR3 is TGTGCCAGCAGTCGGACAGGCTCTGGAAACACCATATATTTT. Translated, it gives CASSRTGSGNTIYF.

Comment on this clone: Distinct nucleotide sequences in the sample also encode this CDR3. The chain is built from TRBV6-5 and TRBJ2-1, with TRBD2 identical over 10 bases. With V trimmed by 3 bases and J by 7 bases, 3 bases remained unmatched. Per germline, CDR1 MNHEY and CDR2 SVGAGI. The CDR3 is 14 amino acids. The CDR3 DNA reads TGTGCCAGCAGTTATAGCGGGGGGACAAATGAGCAGTTCTTC. Residues: CASSYSGGTNEQFF.

This clone occurred a few times. The chain has TRBV11-2 and TRBJ1-1, with D tentatively TRBD1 (5 bases). CDR3 length: 16 amino acids. Trimming took 5 bases from V and 1 from J, leaving 17 bases between them. Germline CDR1 SGHAT, CDR2 FQNNGV. CDR3 in amino acids: CASSAEVHTGNTEAFF. The CDR3 bases are TGTGCCAGCAGCGCCGAGGTCCACACAGGGAACACTGAAGCTTTCTTT.

This chain joins TRBV19 and TRBJ2-2; 8 bases fit TRBD2. V lost 5 bases, J lost 3 bases, and 8 bases stayed unmatched. Germline V gene data show CDR1 as LNHDA and CDR2 as SQIVND (reference sequence). The length of the CDR3 is 16 residues. Written as DNA, the CDR3 is TGTGCCAGTAGTGACCCGGGGGGGGTGGACACCGGGGAGCTGTTTTTT. Translated, it gives CASSDPGGVDTGELFF. The entire variable domain, with the rest obtained from reference TRBV19 and TRBJ2-2, is as follows: DGGITQSPKYLFRKEGQNVTLSCEQNLNHDAMYWYRQDPGQGLRLIYYSQIVNDFQKGDIAEGYSVSREKKESFPLTVTSAQKNPTAFYLCASSDPGGVDTGELFFGEGSRLTVL.

The V call is TRBV30, the J call TRBJ1-2; D is unclear. The germline gives CDR1 GTSNPN, CDR2 SVGIG (reference sequence). The CDR3 has 11 residues. V was pared by 8 bases and J by 1 base, with 8 bases between. CDR3 protein: CAGQINYGYTF. CDR3 DNA sequence: TGTGCCGGCCAAATTAACTATGGCTACACCTTC. Full variable domain (remainder filled in from reference TRBV30 and TRBJ1-2): SQTIHQWPATLVQPVGSPLSLECTVEGTSNPNLYWYRQAAGRGLQLLFYSVGIGQISSEVPQNLSASRPQDRQFILSSKKLLLSDSGFYLCAGQINYGYTFGSGTRLTVV.

V gene TRBV2 combines with J gene TRBJ2-7; either TRBD1 or TRBD2 may supply D (6 bases each). V lost 3 bases to trimming and J lost 5 bases, with 11 bases between them. The CDR3 runs to 13 residues. Germline assignment: CDR1 SNHLY and CDR2 FYNNEI. The CDR3 region is CASSDGGRHEQYF. CDR3 DNA: TGTGCCAGCAGTGATGGGGGGCGCCACGAGCAGTACTTC.

The chain links TRBV9 to TRBJ2-7; 8 positions match TRBD1. V lost 4 bases, J lost 6 bases, and 6 bases stayed unmatched. The CDR3 totals 13 residues. Per the germline V gene, CDR1 is SGDLS and CDR2 is YYNGEE. The CDR3 loop is CASSMLDRGEQYF. In DNA, the CDR3 is TGTGCCAGCAGCATGCTCGACAGGGGCGAGCAGTACTTC.

This clone was counted a single time. The chain uses TRBV29-1 and TRBJ1-1; 7 nucleotides line up with TRBD1. The trim removed 7 bases at V and 4 bases at J, leaving 9 bases unmatched. Germline CDR1 is SQVTM and CDR2 is ANQGSEA. There are 13 residues in the CDR3. CDR3 DNA: TGCAGCGCACGGGACAGTGGACTCACTGAAGCTTTCTTT. Translating gives CSARDSGLTEAFF. Complete variable domain (other parts from reference TRBV29-1 and TRBJ1-1): SAVISQKPSRDICQRGTSLTIQCQVDSQVTMMFWYRQQPGQSLTLIATANQGSEATYESGFVIDKFPISRPNLTFSTLTVSNMSPEDSSIYLCSARDSGLTEAFFGQGTRLTVV.

In the case of this clone: This specimen includes other DNA sequences encoding the same CDR3. The chain couples TRBV30 to TRBJ2-3, with 7 bases fitting TRBD2. Germline V gene data show CDR1 as GTSNPN and CDR2 as SVGIG (reference sequence). V trimming: 3 bases; J trimming: 3 bases; junction bases outside the gene matches: 6. CDR3 length: 14 residues. The CDR3 spells CAWRLAGGTDTQYF. The CDR3 nucleotides read TGTGCCTGGAGATTAGCGGGCGGGACAGATACGCAGTATTTT.

This chain joins TRBV9 and TRBJ2-1, with a tentative D call TRBD2 (5 bases). The CDR3 has 17 amino acids. Germline values: CDR1 SGDLS, CDR2 YYNGEE. V lost 3 bases and J 0 bases, leaving 16 bases between the germline ends. The CDR3 nucleotides are TGTGCCAGCAGCGCGACCTACGGAGGCAGCTCCTACAATGAGCAGTTCTTC. It translates to CASSATYGGSSYNEQFF.